The clone carrying this T cell receptor beta chain has just a few counts. This record comes from a study of T cells in Graves' hyperthyroidism and ophthalmopathy. Across the study: The initial diagnosis was the point when peripheral blood was collected, ahead of any treatment.

Researchers took RNA transcripts and amplified the TCR beta CDR3 regions from them. A first-round RT-PCR of the TCR CDR3 used the HTBI primer set. Using its own MiXCR run on the multiplex PCR reads, TCRdb lists one record per CDR3 protein. Among approximately 630,000 distinct CDR3 sequences listed, 15% to 20% were seen once. The CDR3 has 15 residues. Germline V gene sequence: CDR1 SGHRS, CDR2 YFSETQ. V was shortened by 4 bases and J by 4 bases, with 15 bases between the two germline ends. This chain joins TRBV5-1 and TRBJ1-3; D may be TRBD1 (6 bases). Sample: blood. The source is a woman in her 30s with Graves' hyperthyroidism. The CDR3 sequence is CASSAQTGRGNTIYF. For the CDR3, the DNA is TGCGCCAGCAGCGCACAAACAGGGCGCGGAAACACCATATATTTT.